This entry describes one T cell receptor beta chain. Its specificity is unknown. This sample is part of a study of T cells in Graves' hyperthyroidism and ophthalmopathy. Orbital computed tomography and thyroid ultrasound, together with serum TRAb and thyroxine and clinical symptoms, were used for diagnoses. TCR beta CDR3 regions were amplified from RNA. RT-PCR in the first round (using the HTBI primer set) targeted the TCR CDR3. In TCRdb, the multiplex PCR reads were re-called with MiXCR into one record per CDR3 protein. The profile shows 700,000 or so distinct CDR3 sequences, roughly 14% of them singletons. Study-wide results and limits: Researchers found most expanded thyroid clonotypes above 0.001 in blood as well.

This TCR derives from a woman in her forties or fifties with Graves' ophthalmopathy. The source material was blood.

CDR3 loop: CASSGVKVPSSGYTF. CDR3 coding DNA: TGTGCCAGCTCCGGTGTAAAGGTCCCGAGCAGTGGCTACACCTTC. The chain carries TRBV7-9 and TRBJ1-2, with D unclear. There are 15 residues in the CDR3. CDR1 is SEHNR, CDR2 FQNEAQ, per germline (reference sequence). V lost 8 bases, J lost 7 bases, and 23 bases lay in between.